One TCR beta chain is described in this entry. The germline CDR1 and CDR2 sequences are SGHDN and FVKESK. The CDR3 is 16 amino acids. Trimming removed 0 bases from V and 0 bases from J, with 9 bases in between. The entry originates in a study of cytomegalovirus exposure and HLA in healthy donors. Primers for the PCR totalled 60 Vbeta and 13 Jbeta. Clones were sequenced by immunoSEQ multiplex PCR, and TCRdb holds only the in-frame ones, with some missing. The sample consists of under 150,000 clones, 80% to 90% of them appearing once. This receptor was obtained from a woman aged 40 to 50 in good health and CMV-seropositive. Sequencing was performed on PBMCs. The rearrangement uses TRBV14 and TRBJ2-4, with D possibly TRBD2 on 6 matching bases. The CDR3 loop is CASSQERGLAKNIQYF. CDR3 bases: TGTGCCAGCAGCCAAGAGCGGGGACTAGCCAAAAACATTCAGTACTTC.